These T cell receptor beta chains were read from a single sample in a study of blood T cell repertoires in COVID-19. Measured with immunoSEQ multiplex PCR; TCRdb has only the in-frame clones, and not every one. The sample holds about 170,000 clones; about 87% are singletons and the top ten take over 2%. Material: peripheral blood. The receptors stem from an elderly woman with COVID-19, enrolled during active disease. The CDR3 runs from the conserved cysteine through the conserved F or W. Fields, in order: clone size, J gene, D gene, V gene, CDR3 DNA, CDR3 protein. A D gene is named only where the DNA matches it firmly. Only some rows state a clone size, as once, few, many or a class for expanded clones.

>NA|TRBJ1-5|NA|TRBV6-2/TRBV6-3
TGTGCCAGCAGTTACGTGGCAGGCGATCAGCCCCAGCATTTT
CASSYVAGDQPQHF
>NA|TRBJ1-4|NA|TRBV11-1
TGTGCCAGCCGACGTGGGAGTACAACTAATGAAAAACTGTTTTTT
CASRRGSTTNEKLFF
>NA|TRBJ1-1|TRBD1|TRBV6-2/TRBV6-3
TGTGCCAGCAGTCGCGTACAGGGGGCTCACACTGAAGCTTTCTTT
CASSRVQGAHTEAFF
>NA|TRBJ1-1|NA|TRBV28
TGTGCCAGCAGTCGCGGTAGTTTCACTGAAGCTTTCTTT
CASSRGSFTEAFF
>NA|TRBJ1-2|TRBD1|TRBV6-1
TGTGCCAGCAGTGAAATCACGACAGGGTTGAATGGCTACACCTTC
CASSEITTGLNGYTF
>NA|TRBJ1-5|NA|TRBV24-1
TGTGCCACCAGTGAACCGGGAACCAGCAATCAGCCCCAGCATTTT
CATSEPGTSNQPQHF
>NA|TRBJ1-2|TRBD1|TRBV5-1
TGCGCCAGCAGCTCGGGACAGTTCTACAGCTATGGCTACACCTTC
CASSSGQFYSYGYTF
>NA|TRBJ1-2|NA|TRBV7-9
TGTGCCAGCAGCCGGGGTAGAGGCTACACCTTC
CASSRGRGYTF
>once|TRBJ2-7|TRBD1|TRBV18
TGTGCCAGCTCACCTATGGGACAGCCGTCAGAAGAGCAGTACTTC
CASSPMGQPSEEQYF
>NA|TRBJ1-1|NA|TRBV9
TGTGCCAGCAGCGTAGATACTAGGTCTGAAGCTTTCTTT
CASSVDTRSEAFF
>NA|TRBJ1-4|TRBD1|TRBV4-3
TGCGCCAGCAGCCAGACGACAGGGCTTGATAATGAAAAACTGTTTTTT
CASSQTTGLDNEKLFF
>NA|TRBJ1-4|TRBD1|TRBV15
TGTGCCACCAGCGGAGGGACAGCAAGGGAAAAACTGTTTTTT
CATSGGTAREKLFF
>once|TRBJ1-6|NA|TRBV3-1/TRBV3-2
TGTGCCAGCAGCCAAGATGGGGGCATCCACTTT
CASSQDGGIHF
>NA|TRBJ1-4|TRBD1|TRBV28
TGTGCCAGCAGAAAAGGGGGCGCCAGTGAAAAACTGTTTTTT
CASRKGGASEKLFF
>NA|TRBJ2-5|TRBD2|TRBV7-8
TGTGCCAGCAGCCATCTAGCGGGAGAGACCCAGTACTTC
CASSHLAGETQYF
>NA|TRBJ1-2|NA|TRBV2
TGTGCCAGCAGTGTAGCCAGCTATGGCTACACCTTC
CASSVASYGYTF